This TCR beta chain emerged from a study of T cells in Graves' hyperthyroidism and ophthalmopathy. This clonotype was detected ten times or more. Its cognate antigen is unknown. Using RNA transcripts as the source, TCR beta CDR3 regions were amplified. TCR CDR3 regions were first amplified by RT-PCR with HTBI primers. TCRdb reprocessed the multiplex PCR reads via MiXCR and lists one record per CDR3 protein. The repertoire holds 450,000 to 600,000 distinct CDR3 sequences, with approximately 20% as singletons. The study's findings and limits: From stable hyperthyroidism, ophthalmopathy was separated by a 13 V-J model.

The V end was cut by 4 bases, the J end by 1 base, with 12 bases between. The germline gives CDR1 KGHSH, CDR2 LQKENI. This CDR3 region has 15 residues. The material sequenced was blood. The chain combines TRBV18 with TRBJ2-3; possibly TRBD1 for D (6 bases). The receptor was derived from a man in his forties or fifties with Graves' ophthalmopathy. CDR3 nucleotides: TGTGCCAGCTCACTACAGGGTATTGGCACAGATACGCAGTATTTT. Its translation is CASSLQGIGTDTQYF.